The 19 T cell receptor beta chains in this list originate from one sample, sequenced in a study of human T cells and chemical hapten exposure. Total RNA was extracted from unfractionated whole blood. Individual cDNA molecules each carried unique molecular identifiers attached by the library. TCRdb redid the calling of the reads with MiXCR, one entry per CDR3 protein. The sample holds 120,000 or so distinct CDR3 sequences, approximately 9% seen once. Sequenced input: whole blood. The receptors come from a human donor in good health. Some clones in this sample may be carry-over from other donors' samples.

This chain joins TRBV3-1 and TRBJ2-1; TRBD2 aligns across 14 bases. V lost 0 bases to trimming and J lost 12 bases; unmatched junction nucleotides: 10. Germline CDR1 is LGHDT and CDR2 is YNNKEL (reference sequence). The CDR3 sequence is 17 residues long. This chain's CDR3 is CASSQDEGLAGDWGQFF. DNA of the CDR3: TGTGCCAGCAGCCAAGATGAGGGACTAGCGGGAGACTGGGGGCAGTTCTTC.

The V call is TRBV5-1, the J call TRBJ2-7, with D perhaps given as TRBD1 or TRBD2 (5 bases each). The V end was cut by 4 bases, the J end by 2 bases, with 13 bases between. The CDR3 sequence is 14 residues long. Looked up from germline, CDR1 is SGHRS and CDR2 is YFSETQ. The CDR3 sequence: CASSPRDGPYEQYF. The CDR3 bases are TGCGCCAGCAGCCCCCGGGACGGCCCCTACGAGCAGTACTTC.

This chain uses TRBV20-1 with TRBJ1-5, with 10 bases fitting TRBD1. Germline V gene lookup returns CDR1 DFQATT and CDR2 SNEGSKA (reference sequence). V was pared by 3 bases and J by 13 bases, with 3 bases of the junction left unmatched. This CDR3 is built from 11 residues. In DNA, the CDR3 is TGCAGTGCTAGCTGGACAGGGGGTCAGCATTTT. Translating it yields CSASWTGGQHF.

This clonotype was found a few times. The chain uses TRBV7-8 and TRBJ2-3; TRBD1 might be the D (6 bases). Per germline, CDR1 SGHVS and CDR2 FQNEAQ. Deletions cut 2 bases from V and 4 bases from J, with 19 bases between. The CDR3 sequence is 17 residues long. This CDR3 reads CASSLIKDRGFADTQYF. In nucleotides, the CDR3 is TGTGCCAGCAGCTTAATCAAGGACAGAGGATTTGCAGATACGCAGTATTTT.

Many counts were recorded for this clonotype. The chain combines TRBV6-4 with TRBJ2-1; 7 bases map to TRBD1. CDR3 length equals 16 residues. V gave up 5 bases and J gave up 0 bases; unmatched junction bases: 7. Germline V CDR1 and CDR2: MRHNA, SNTAGT. DNA of the CDR3: TGTGCCAGCAGTCTGACAGGGTATAGCTCCTACAATGAGCAGTTCTTC. Translating gives CASSLTGYSSYNEQFF.

In this sample, this clonotype turned up many times. The V and J genes are TRBV3-1 and TRBJ1-6, with 9 nucleotides matching TRBD1. Germline CDR1 LGHDT, CDR2 YNNKEL (reference sequence). V lost 5 bases to trimming and J lost 6 bases; unmatched junction nucleotides: 5. The CDR3 runs 15 residues. Here the CDR3 DNA reads TGTGCCAGCAGCTCCGGGACAGGGCTTAATTCACCCCTCCACTTT. It encodes CASSSGTGLNSPLHF.

The J gene is TRBJ2-1, the V gene TRBV6-2 or TRBV6-3; no firm D call. The CDR3 extends over 13 amino acids. Per the germline V gene, CDR1 is MNHEY and CDR2 is SVGEGT. The ends were cut back, 5 bases at V and 6 bases at J, with 11 bases in the middle. The CDR3 loop reads CASSGHPPNEQFF. CDR3 nucleotide sequence: TGTGCCAGCAGTGGCCATCCGCCCAATGAGCAGTTCTTC.

This clonotype was seen ten or more times. The rearrangement uses TRBV7-9 and TRBJ2-6; D uncertain. Trimming stripped 4 bases from V and 0 bases from J, with 13 bases between. The CDR3 totals 17 residues. Germline values: CDR1 SEHNR, CDR2 FQNEAQ (reference sequence). CDR3 DNA: TGTGCCAGCAGCTCCCGGGCAGAGGCCTCTGGGGCCAACGTCCTGACTTTC. As protein: CASSSRAEASGANVLTF.

The chain has TRBV14 and TRBJ1-4; D uncertain. The V end lost 5 bases, the J end lost 7 bases, and 8 bases lay between the germline ends. Per the germline V gene, CDR1 is SGHDN and CDR2 is FVKESK. The CDR3 has 12 residues. The DNA of the CDR3 is TGTGCCAGCAGCTCCCCCCCTGAAAAACTGTTTTTT. Protein product: CASSSPPEKLFF.

This clonotype showed up many times. The chain combines TRBV20-1 with TRBJ2-1; TRBD1 matches 9 bases. Germline CDR1 and CDR2: DFQATT and SNEGSKA (reference sequence). This CDR3 contains 16 residues. J lost 5 bases, V lost 4 bases, and 12 bases had no gene match. DNA of the CDR3: TGCAGTGCTAATTACCGGGACAGGGTTTTGCACAATGAGCAGTTCTTC. Amino acid sequence: CSANYRDRVLHNEQFF.

This chain uses TRBV10-1 with TRBJ2-2; TRBD1 matches at 8 bases. The CDR3 contains 16 residues. J was trimmed by 1 base and V by 4 bases; bases with no gene match: 5. Germline CDR1 and CDR2: WNHNN and SYGVQD (reference sequence). The CDR3 DNA follows: TGCGCCAGCAGTGGCACAGGGGGTTTGAACACCGGGGAGCTGTTTTTT. Translated, it gives CASSGTGGLNTGELFF.

The chain uses TRBV7-2 and TRBJ2-2; TRBD2 is a possible D gene (7 bases). Trimming took 4 bases from V and 2 from J, leaving 17 bases between them. The germline gives CDR1 SGHTA, CDR2 FQGNSA. CDR3 length equals 17 residues. The CDR3 DNA follows: TGTGCCAGCAGCTCCCTCGGGGGGCTATCTAACACCGGGGAGCTGTTTTTT. Translating it yields CASSSLGGLSNTGELFF.

There are many counts of this clonotype. This chain links TRBV29-1 with TRBJ1-1; D uncertain. The CDR3 totals 13 residues. Per germline, CDR1 SQVTM and CDR2 ANQGSEA. V gave up 5 bases and J gave up 6 bases, with 16 bases separating them. CDR3 residues: CSVSTVLDPEAFF. DNA for the CDR3: TGCAGCGTTTCGACGGTATTAGATCCTGAAGCTTTCTTT.

This clonotype was observed at least ten times. The chain uses TRBV27 and TRBJ2-2; 10 bases are shared with TRBD1. V shed 5 bases, J shed 4 bases, and the junction held 4 bases outside the gene matches. CDR1 and CDR2 from the germline V gene are MNHEY and SMNVEV (reference sequence). This CDR3 spans 15 amino acids. The CDR3 nucleotides are TGTGCCAGCAGTCTCCGGGACAGGGGCACCGGGGAGCTGTTTTTT. Amino acid sequence: CASSLRDRGTGELFF.

This clonotype was seen ten or more times. V gene TRBV19 combines with J gene TRBJ1-5, with TRBD1 as a possible D gene (6 bases). Between the trimmed V and J ends, which lost 3 bases and 6 bases, there was a span of 12 bases. This CDR3 contains 14 residues. In germline, CDR1 is LNHDA, CDR2 SQIVND (reference sequence). The CDR3 region has the DNA TGTGCCAGTAGTATGGCAGGGGAAGGTCAGCCCCAGCATTTT. This encodes CASSMAGEGQPQHF.

This clonotype was counted at least ten times. The V gene is TRBV4-2, the J gene TRBJ1-6, with D unresolved. This CDR3 has 15 residues. The V end lost 0 bases, the J end lost 3 bases, and 6 bases lay between the germline ends. CDR1 and CDR2 (germline): LGHNA, YNFKEQ. CDR3 loop: CASSQDCSYNSPLHF. CDR3 DNA sequence: TGTGCCAGCAGCCAAGATTGCAGCTATAATTCACCCCTCCACTTT.

A few counts support this clonotype. The chain links TRBV11-2 to TRBJ2-7; no firm D call. Trimming took off 3 bases at V and 4 bases at J, with 10 bases between the two ends. From germline, CDR1 is SGHAT and CDR2 FQNNGV. The CDR3 totals 13 residues. CDR3 loop: CASSFALEYEQYF. Here the CDR3 DNA reads TGTGCCAGCAGCTTTGCCTTGGAATACGAGCAGTACTTC.

This clonotype came up many times. The J gene is TRBJ2-1, the V gene TRBV6-2 or TRBV6-3; D remains unclear. Germline loops: CDR1 MNHEY, CDR2 SVGEGT. The CDR3 runs 14 residues. V dropped 0 bases and J dropped 3 bases, with 6 bases sitting between them. DNA for the CDR3: TGTGCCAGCAGTTACTCGACTGACTACAATGAGCAGTTCTTC. This translates into CASSYSTDYNEQFF.

This clonotype showed up many times. This chain connects TRBV3-1 to TRBJ1-1; D is ambiguous. The CDR3 is made up of 15 amino acids. The V end was cut by 1 base, the J end by 11 bases, with 20 bases between. The germline V gene encodes CDR1 LGHDT and CDR2 YNNKEL (reference sequence). The chain's CDR3 is CASSQGLRGGSAAFF. CDR3 in DNA: TGTGCCAGCAGCCAAGGGTTACGGGGAGGCTCTGCGGCTTTCTTT.